This TCR beta chain appears in the sequencing data of a study of blood T cell repertoires in COVID-19. The overall study: COVID-19 samples, acute and convalescent, were from the United States, Italy and Spain.

The CDR3 contains 14 residues. Germline CDR1 is LGHNA and CDR2 is YSLEER. V gave up 2 bases and J gave up 4 bases, with 11 bases separating them. Across 24 US areas, participants ranged in age from roughly 18 to 95 years. The recovered donors of Cohort 3 showed two negative PCRs, clearance, or symptom resolution. Authors' methods: Reference gene primer amplification gave nucleated cell count estimates. The protocol was immunoSEQ multiplex PCR, while the TCRdb copy is restricted to in-frame clones and leaves out a portion. That table furnishes V, J and clone size, whereas the DNA furnished D and trimming. Here the sample spans 300,000 to 450,000 clones, around 87% being singletons.

Sequenced: PBMCs or T cells enriched from blood (not recorded which). This TCR was sampled from a man aged 18 to 35 who had recovered from COVID-19. This chain joins TRBV4-3 and TRBJ1-1; a possible D gene is TRBD1 (5 bases). DNA for the CDR3: TGCGCCAGCAGCCAATACGGGGGAGCCACTGAAGCTTTCTTT. Amino acid sequence: CASSQYGGATEAFF.